This TCR beta chain came from a study of blood T cell repertoires in COVID-19. V was cut by 5 bases and J by 10 bases, with 14 bases left in between. CDR3 length: 12 amino acids. Assay used: immunoSEQ multiplex PCR; TCRdb lists only in-frame clones, some missing. Counted here are roughly 160,000 clones, 80% occurring once; the ten biggest clones make up about 3.4%. Material for sequencing was PBMCs or T cells enriched from blood (not recorded which). This TCR derives from an older woman who had recovered from COVID-19. This chain joins TRBV12-3 or TRBV12-4 and TRBJ1-1, with D perhaps matching TRBD1 (6 bases). The CDR3 DNA reads as TGTGCCAGCAGTGAACAGGGTTTACGAGCTTTCTTT. Protein sequence: CASSEQGLRAFF.